This TCR beta chain comes out of a study of T cells in Graves' hyperthyroidism and ophthalmopathy. Patients with uncontrolled infections, other autoimmune diseases, pregnancy or lactation were excluded. The study's findings and limits: Using 13 V-J features, a model discriminated ophthalmopathy from stable hyperthyroidism.

This clonotype was recorded many times. Its antigen is still unknown. Trimming removed 1 base from V and 0 bases from J, with 16 bases in between. Germline V gene data show CDR1 as MNHEY and CDR2 as SMNVEV (reference sequence). The length of the CDR3 is 18 residues. Using RNA transcripts as the source, TCR beta CDR3 regions were amplified. The HTBI primer set was used in a first-round RT-PCR of the TCR CDR3. MiXCR, run by TCRdb on the multiplex PCR reads, gives a single entry per CDR3 protein. Counted here are 250,000 or so distinct CDR3 sequences, about 16% occurring once; the ten biggest clones make up under 35%.

J is TRBJ1-5 and V is TRBV27, with D tentatively TRBD1 (5 bases). The sequenced material came from blood. The sequence was collected from a woman between 50 and 59 years old with Graves' hyperthyroidism that later progressed to Graves' ophthalmopathy. Written as DNA, the CDR3 is TGTGCCAGCAGTTTATGGGCAGGGATTGGGTTTAGCAATCAGCCCCAGCATTTT. Translation gives CASSLWAGIGFSNQPQHF.